A selection of T cell receptor beta chains follows, all from one sample in a study of patients and donors after allogeneic stem cell transplantation. TCRdb reprocessed the RT-PCR reads via MiXCR and lists one record per CDR3 protein. The sample shows about 410,000 distinct CDR3 sequences, 16% of them seen only once. Sequencing input: blood, either unsorted or a sorted T cell fraction (not recorded which). The receptors were sampled from a human donor who was either an allogeneic HSCT recipient or a stem cell or donor lymphocyte infusion donor (not recorded which). It is not recorded whose cells these are; they may come from a transplant donor. CDR3s include the opening cysteine and the closing phenylalanine or tryptophan. Fields, in order: J gene, clone size, CDR3 length, V gene, D gene, CDR3 DNA, CDR3 protein. The D gene is left open where the match is weak. Size values are once, few and many counts, or a class for expanded clones, and some rows have none.

>TRBJ2-2|many|12|TRBV29-1|-
TGCAGCGTGCAGAGACAGATCGGGGAGCTGTTTTTT
CSVQRQIGELFF
>TRBJ2-5|few|15|TRBV29-1|-
TGCAGCGTTGAAGCTAAGGGACAGGCACGGGAGGCCCAGTACTTC
CSVEAKGQAREAQYF
>TRBJ2-4|few|16|TRBV5-1|-
TGCGCCAGCAGCTTGGGTGACAGAGAGAGGAAAAACATTCAGTACTTC
CASSLGDRERKNIQYF
>TRBJ1-2|many|14|TRBV27|-
TGTGCCAGCAGTTCGGGTTGGGCTAACTATGGCTACACCTTC
CASSSGWANYGYTF
>TRBJ2-2|few|15|TRBV7-3|TRBD2
TGTGCCAGCAGCCGGGAGGGATCTTCGACCGGGGAGCTGTTTTTT
CASSREGSSTGELFF
>TRBJ2-7|once|16|TRBV7-9|-
TGTGCCAGCAGCTTAGCAAAGGGGACCTACTCCTACGAGCAGTACTTC
CASSLAKGTYSYEQYF
>TRBJ1-4|-|14|TRBV5-1|TRBD1
TGCGCCAGCAGCTCGGACAGGTCGACTAGAAAACTGTTTTTT
CASSSDRSTRKLFF
>TRBJ2-5|-|14|TRBV29-1|TRBD1
TGCAGCGTTGAACGGACAGGGGCCCAAGAGACCCAGTACTTC
CSVERTGAQETQYF
>TRBJ2-1|few|12|TRBV30|-
TGTGCCTGGAGCCGACTCCCCAATGAGCAGTTCTTC
CAWSRLPNEQFF
>TRBJ2-5|many|14|TRBV6-5|-
TGTGCCAGCAGTTACTCGTACAGACAAGAGACCCAGTACTTC
CASSYSYRQETQYF
>TRBJ1-2|-|14|TRBV11-2|TRBD1
TGTGCCAGCAGCGCGACAGGGGGATTTGATGGCTACACCTTC
CASSATGGFDGYTF
>TRBJ2-2|-|17|TRBV18|TRBD1
TGTGCCAGCTCTCTTGGTGACAGGGGAGTTTACACCGGGGAGCTGTTTTTT
CASSLGDRGVYTGELFF
>TRBJ1-1|many|14|TRBV18|TRBD1
TGTGCCAGCTCCCGGACAGGGATAAACACTGAAGCTTTCTTT
CASSRTGINTEAFF
>TRBJ1-2|-|14|TRBV15|TRBD1
TGTGCCACCAGCAGCTACAGGGGGCAAGAAGGCTACACCTTC
CATSSYRGQEGYTF
>TRBJ2-1|-|16|TRBV6-1|-
TGTGCCAGCAGTGAAGATCCCATGGGGTTGGGCAATGAGCAGTTCTTC
CASSEDPMGLGNEQFF
>TRBJ2-5|-|16|TRBV4-1|-
TGCGCCAGCAGCCAACCCGGACGGTCGGTCAAAGAGACCCAGTACTTC
CASSQPGRSVKETQYF
>TRBJ2-1|few|15|TRBV7-2|-
TGTGCCAGCAGCTTAGGGGGAACAGCCGCCAATGAGCAGTTCTTC
CASSLGGTAANEQFF
>TRBJ1-1|-|13|TRBV27|-
TGTGCCAGCAGGGTACGGTGGAACACTGAAGCTTTCTTT
CASRVRWNTEAFF
>TRBJ1-1|many|12|TRBV5-1|-
TGCGCCAGCAGCTCGCCGGTTGGGCAGACCCTCTTT
CASSSPVGQTLF